One and the same sample provided the 11 T cell receptor beta chains below, sequenced in a study of post-analysis software for immune sequencing data. Whole-study results and caveats: There were four or five TRBV segments more frequent in patients than controls, and TRBV5-6, TRBV5-1 and TRBV20-1 were among them.

TCR beta cDNA libraries had unique molecular identifiers. TCRdb analysed the PCR reads with MiXCR anew, one entry per CDR3 protein. The repertoire holds approximately 660,000 distinct CDR3 sequences, with more than 50% as singletons. These receptors are not linked to any known antigen. The sequenced sample was blood. Every receptor here comes from a girl aged 2 to 10 with multiple sclerosis.

The chain employs TRBV7-6 and TRBJ2-7; 8 nucleotides line up with TRBD2. Germline V gene lookup returns CDR1 SGHVS and CDR2 FNYEAQ. The junction had 10 bases not matched to a gene; V was cut back by 3 bases and J by 0 bases. This CDR3 contains 17 residues. CDR3 residues: CASSLEVGLAGSYEQYF. The CDR3 region has the DNA TGTGCCAGCAGCTTGGAGGTAGGGCTAGCGGGCTCCTACGAGCAGTACTTC.

The chain is built from TRBV11-2 and TRBJ2-1; TRBD2 might be the D (5 bases). This CDR3 comprises 17 residues. CDR1 SGHAT and CDR2 FQNNGV come from the germline V gene. Trimming took off 4 bases at V and 2 bases at J, with 18 bases between the two ends. As DNA, the CDR3 is TGTGCCAGCAGCTCCCTGAACGGGGTTCGCCCCTACAATGAGCAGTTCTTC. This translates into CASSSLNGVRPYNEQFF.

The DNA of the CDR3 is TGCGCCAGCAGCCAAGAGGCACTAGGCTCCTACGAGCAGTACTTC. Protein sequence: CASSQEALGSYEQYF. This chain connects TRBV4-1 to TRBJ2-7, with D possibly being TRBD2 (5 bases). Germline loops: CDR1 MGHRA, CDR2 YSYEKL. The CDR3 extends over 15 amino acids. V gave up 0 bases and J gave up 0 bases, with 9 bases separating them.

The rearrangement links TRBV4-1 to TRBJ2-1, with TRBD1 as a possible D gene (6 bases). V gave up 7 bases and J gave up 6 bases, with 19 bases separating them. Germline V gene data show CDR1 as MGHRA and CDR2 as YSYEKL. The CDR3 spans 15 residues. The CDR3 loop is CASNPGTLLANEQFF. The CDR3 coding sequence is TGCGCCAGCAACCCCGGGACACTCCTCGCCAATGAGCAGTTCTTC.

This clonotype has more than one count but fewer than ten. This chain connects TRBV5-1 to TRBJ2-1; D may be TRBD1 (6 bases). Germline values: CDR1 SGHRS, CDR2 YFSETQ. CDR3 size: 14 residues. Trimming removed 0 bases at V and 11 bases at J, with 15 bases between. The CDR3 region is CASSLESFGDKQFF. DNA of the CDR3: TGCGCCAGCAGCTTGGAAAGCTTCGGGGACAAGCAGTTCTTC.

The chain combines TRBV6-2 or TRBV6-3 with TRBJ1-2; D uncertain. The germline CDR1 and CDR2 sequences are MNHEY and SVGEGT. Trimming left V 5 bases short and J 2 bases short, with 15 bases between. The CDR3 has 15 amino acids. The CDR3 spells CASSRKVTENYGYTF. The DNA of the CDR3 is TGTGCCAGCAGTCGAAAAGTCACAGAGAACTATGGCTACACCTTC.

The chain is built from TRBV12-3 or TRBV12-4 and TRBJ2-2, with 7 bases matching TRBD1. The CDR3 has 15 amino acids. Trimming cost V 4 bases and J 0 bases; bases outside gene matches: 2. CDR3 nucleotide sequence: TGTGCCAGCAGTTCAGGACAGGCGAACACCGGGGAGCTGTTTTTT. Its translation: CASSSGQANTGELFF.

The table lists this clonotype with many counts. The chain joins TRBV3-1 to TRBJ2-7; no definite D call. V lost 1 base and J lost 7, with 8 bases in between. The CDR3 totals 12 residues. Germline V gene sequence: CDR1 LGHDT, CDR2 YNNKEL (reference sequence). In DNA form, the CDR3 reads TGTGCCAGCAGCCAAGGAGGCGAGGAGCAGTACTTC. Its translation is CASSQGGEEQYF.

This clonotype was detected a few times. The rearrangement links TRBV3-1 to TRBJ1-2; 7 nucleotides line up with TRBD1. After removal of 5 bases from V and 3 bases from J, the junction contained 6 bases not matched to a gene. This CDR3 has 14 amino acids. The germline V gene encodes CDR1 LGHDT and CDR2 YNNKEL (reference sequence). CDR3 sequence reads: CASSARQGDYGYTF. CDR3 sequence (DNA): TGTGCCAGCAGCGCCCGACAGGGCGACTATGGCTACACCTTC.

This clonotype showed up just once. This rearrangement joins TRBV10-2 to TRBJ1-2; D is possibly TRBD1 (6 bases). The CDR3 has 15 residues. Germline CDR1 WSHSY, CDR2 SAAADI. Trimming cost V 6 bases and J 4 bases, with 18 bases left between them. CDR3 sequence reads: CASRPYRGGTYGYTF. As DNA, the CDR3 is TGCGCCAGCAGGCCCTACCGAGGGGGGACCTATGGCTACACCTTC.

J is TRBJ1-2 and V is TRBV5-1; D is ambiguous. The CDR3 consists of 12 residues. The ends were cut back, 4 bases at V and 8 bases at J, with 12 bases in the middle. The germline CDR1 and CDR2 sequences are SGHRS and YFSETQ. The CDR3 DNA is TGCGCCAGCAGCCAGGACCCTGGAGGCTACACCTTC. Translated, it gives CASSQDPGGYTF. The full variable domain, completed using reference TRBV5-1 and TRBJ1-2, is KAGVTQTPRYLIKTRGQQVTLSCSPISGHRSVSWYQQTPGQGLQFLFEYFSETQRNKGNFPGRFSGRQFSNSRSEMNVSTLELGDSALYLCASSQDPGGYTFGSGTRLTVV.